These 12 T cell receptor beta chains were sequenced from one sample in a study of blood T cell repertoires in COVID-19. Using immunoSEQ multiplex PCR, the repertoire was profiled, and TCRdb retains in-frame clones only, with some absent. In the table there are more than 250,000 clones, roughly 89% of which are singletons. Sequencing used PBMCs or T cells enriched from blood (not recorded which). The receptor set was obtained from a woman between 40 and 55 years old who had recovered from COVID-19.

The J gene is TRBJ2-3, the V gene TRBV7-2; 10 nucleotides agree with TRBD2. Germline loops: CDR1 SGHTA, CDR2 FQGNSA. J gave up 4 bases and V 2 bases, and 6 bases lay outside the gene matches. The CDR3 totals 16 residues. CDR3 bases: TGTGCCAGCAGCTTAAGGGGGACTAGCGCCGCAGATACGCAGTATTTT. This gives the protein CASSLRGTSAADTQYF.

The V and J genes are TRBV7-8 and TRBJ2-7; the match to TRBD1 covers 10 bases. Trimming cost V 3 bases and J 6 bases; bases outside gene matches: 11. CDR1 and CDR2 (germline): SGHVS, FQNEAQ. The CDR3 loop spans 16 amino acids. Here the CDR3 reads CASSLGPGTGEGEQYF. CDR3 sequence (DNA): TGTGCCAGCAGCTTGGGGCCCGGGACAGGGGAGGGCGAGCAGTACTTC.

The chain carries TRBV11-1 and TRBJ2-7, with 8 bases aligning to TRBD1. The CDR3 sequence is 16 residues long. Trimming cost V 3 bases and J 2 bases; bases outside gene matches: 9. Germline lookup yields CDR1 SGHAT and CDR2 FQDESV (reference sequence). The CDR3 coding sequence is TGTGCCAGCAGCTTGGTTCCTGGCAGGGGGCCCTACGAGCAGTACTTC. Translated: CASSLVPGRGPYEQYF.

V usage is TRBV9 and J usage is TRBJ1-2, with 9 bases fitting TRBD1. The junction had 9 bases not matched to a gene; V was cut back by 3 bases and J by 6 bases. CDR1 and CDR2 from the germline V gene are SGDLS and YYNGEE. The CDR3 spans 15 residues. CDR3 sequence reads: CASSEMTGGVDGYTF. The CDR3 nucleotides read TGTGCCAGCAGCGAGATGACAGGGGGTGTAGATGGCTACACCTTC.

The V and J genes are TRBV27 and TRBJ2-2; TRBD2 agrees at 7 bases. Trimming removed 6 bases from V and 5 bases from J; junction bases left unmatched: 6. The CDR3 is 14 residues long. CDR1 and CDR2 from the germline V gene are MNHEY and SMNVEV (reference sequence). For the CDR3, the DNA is TGTGCCAGCAGGACTAGCCAGAGGACCGGGGAGCTGTTTTTT. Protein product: CASRTSQRTGELFF.

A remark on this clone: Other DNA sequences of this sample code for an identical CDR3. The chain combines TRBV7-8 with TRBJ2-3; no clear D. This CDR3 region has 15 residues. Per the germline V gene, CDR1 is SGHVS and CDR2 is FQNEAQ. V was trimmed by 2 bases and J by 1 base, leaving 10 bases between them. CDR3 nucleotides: TGTGCCAGCAGCTTACTCGTTCGCGGCACAGATACGCAGTATTTT. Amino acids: CASSLLVRGTDTQYF.

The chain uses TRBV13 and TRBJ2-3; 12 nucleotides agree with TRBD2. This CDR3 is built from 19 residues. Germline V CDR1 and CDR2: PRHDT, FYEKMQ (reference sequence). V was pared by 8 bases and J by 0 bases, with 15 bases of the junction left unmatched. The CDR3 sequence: CASGRPTLAGGSSTDTQYF. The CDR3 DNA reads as TGTGCCAGCGGAAGACCTACCCTAGCGGGAGGGTCCAGCACAGATACGCAGTATTTT.

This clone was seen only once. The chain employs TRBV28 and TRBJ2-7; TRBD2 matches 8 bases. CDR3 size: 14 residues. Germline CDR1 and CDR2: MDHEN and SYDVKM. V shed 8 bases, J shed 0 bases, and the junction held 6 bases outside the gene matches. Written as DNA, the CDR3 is TGTGCCAGCCTCCCGCGGGGGGTCTCCTACGAGCAGTACTTC. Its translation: CASLPRGVSYEQYF.

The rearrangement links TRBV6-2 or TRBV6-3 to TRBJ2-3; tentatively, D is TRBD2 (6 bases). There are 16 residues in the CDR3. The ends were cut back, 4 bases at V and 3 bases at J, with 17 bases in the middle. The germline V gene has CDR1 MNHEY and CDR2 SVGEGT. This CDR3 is CASSSPRTGATDTQYF. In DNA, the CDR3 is TGTGCCAGCAGTTCCCCCCGGACGGGAGCTACAGATACGCAGTATTTT.

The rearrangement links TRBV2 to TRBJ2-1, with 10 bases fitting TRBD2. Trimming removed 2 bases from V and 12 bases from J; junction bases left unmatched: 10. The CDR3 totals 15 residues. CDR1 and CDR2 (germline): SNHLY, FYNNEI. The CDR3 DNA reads TGTGCCAGCAGTGAATCAAGCGGGAGGGCCCGTCGGCAGTTCTTC. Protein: CASSESSGRARRQFF.

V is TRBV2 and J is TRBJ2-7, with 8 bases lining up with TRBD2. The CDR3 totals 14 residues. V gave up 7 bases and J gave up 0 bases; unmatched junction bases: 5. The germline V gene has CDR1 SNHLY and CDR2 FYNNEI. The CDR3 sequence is CASTPSGSSYEQYF. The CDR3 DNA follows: TGTGCCAGCACCCCGAGCGGGAGCTCCTACGAGCAGTACTTC.

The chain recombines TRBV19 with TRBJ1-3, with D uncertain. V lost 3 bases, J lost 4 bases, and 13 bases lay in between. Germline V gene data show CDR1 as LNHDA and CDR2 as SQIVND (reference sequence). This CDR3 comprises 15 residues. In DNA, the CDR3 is TGTGCCAGTAGTATTGTGAGAGGGCCCGGAAACACCATATATTTT. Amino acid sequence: CASSIVRGPGNTIYF. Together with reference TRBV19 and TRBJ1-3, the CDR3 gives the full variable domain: DGGITQSPKYLFRKEGQNVTLSCEQNLNHDAMYWYRQDPGQGLRLIYYSQIVNDFQKGDIAEGYSVSREKKESFPLTVTSAQKNPTAFYLCASSIVRGPGNTIYFGEGSWLTVV.